This record concerns one T cell receptor (beta chain) sequence. Germline lookup yields CDR1 LNHDA and CDR2 SQIVND (reference sequence). V gave up 3 bases and J gave up 0 bases, with 12 bases separating them. The CDR3 length is 16 residues. The data stem from a study of blood T cell repertoires in COVID-19. The wider study: Material from acute and convalescent COVID-19 was sourced from the United States, Italy and Spain.

The authors' processing: Reference gene primer amplification yielded estimated nucleated cell counts. Generated by immunoSEQ multiplex PCR, the TCRdb table keeps only in-frame clones and is missing some. V and J calls and clone size are copied from that table; D and trimming were computed from the DNA. The profile shows 390,000 or so clones, around 87% of them singletons. The sequenced sample consisted of PBMCs or T cells enriched from blood (not recorded which). The chain has TRBV19 and TRBJ1-5; D might be TRBD1 (6 bases). This sequence was found in a woman between 50 and 59 years old who had recovered from COVID-19. Here the CDR3 DNA reads TGTGCCAGTAGTATCGACAGGACCTATAGCAATCAGCCCCAGCATTTT. This translates into CASSIDRTYSNQPQHF.